This T cell receptor (beta chain) was documented in a study of blood T cell repertoires in COVID-19. Study at large: Samples came from the United States, Italy and Spain, spanning acute and convalescent COVID-19. PBMCs, B-cell-depleted T cells, or T cells provided the cDNA or gDNA that made up the material.

V dropped 5 bases and J dropped 0; count of bases not matched to a gene: 6. The CDR3 consists of 17 residues. Per the germline V gene, CDR1 is MGHRA and CDR2 is YSYEKL. Produced via immunoSEQ multiplex PCR; TCRdb's table is partial and in-frame only. The table lists some 130,000 clones, 86% of them singletons. Patients from Seattle were sampled longitudinally, starting during active infection. This TCR was recovered from a woman aged 70-85 years with COVID-19, enrolled during active disease. Sequencing was done on a sample of peripheral blood. The chain uses TRBV4-1 and TRBJ1-6, with 8 bases identical to TRBD1. The CDR3 nucleotides read TGCGCCAGCAGCGCTAGACAGGGGAGCTCCTATAATTCACCCCTCCACTTT. Translated, it gives CASSARQGSSYNSPLHF.